These T cell receptor beta chains were read from a single sample in a study of OX40 agonist ivuxolimab in advanced cancers. Only in-frame clones appear in the TCRdb table, and some are missing; sequencing was by immunoSEQ multiplex PCR. Of about 68,000 clones listed, 85% were seen once; the top ten hold 0.6% to 0.8%. Sequencing was performed on CD4+ or CD8+ T cells sorted from blood, taken in a trial of the OX40 agonist ivuxolimab. Every receptor here comes from an adult with an advanced solid tumor such as melanoma, head and neck, liver or kidney cancer. The CDR3 runs from the conserved cysteine through the conserved F or W. The D gene is left open where the match is weak. Not all rows give a size; the values are once, few, many and, for expanded clones, a class.

clone_size d_call j_call v_call cdr3_aa cdr3_nt
. TRBD2 TRBJ2-3 TRBV4-2 CASSQGLTSGAADTQYF TGTGCCAGCAGCCAAGGTCTGACTAGCGGGGCCGCAGATACGCAGTATTTT
. TRBD2 TRBJ2-7 TRBV6-1 CAGRASANYEQYF TGTGCCGGGAGGGCTAGCGCTAACTACGAGCAGTACTTC
. TRBD1 TRBJ1-1 TRBV7-2 CASSLSFTGDTEAFF TGTGCCAGCAGCTTATCTTTCACAGGGGACACTGAAGCTTTCTTT
once . TRBJ1-1 TRBV11-1 CASSFLAQGRFEAFF TGTGCCAGCAGCTTCCTCGCCCAGGGGAGATTTGAAGCTTTCTTT
. . TRBJ1-2 TRBV5-1 CASSWGPPGTDYGYTF TGCGCCAGCAGCTGGGGCCCCCCCGGGACGGACTATGGCTACACCTTC
. . TRBJ1-1 TRBV5-1 CASSLASGNTEAFF TGCGCCAGCAGCTTGGCCAGCGGGAACACTGAAGCTTTCTTT
. . TRBJ2-7 TRBV19 CASSISGQTSYEQYF TGTGCCAGTAGTATCTCAGGGCAAACCTCCTACGAGCAGTACTTC
. . TRBJ2-6 TRBV2 CASIRDSGANVLTF TGTGCCAGCATCCGGGACTCTGGGGCCAACGTCCTGACTTTC
. . TRBJ1-2 TRBV11-2 CASSLGSPDGYTF TGTGCCAGCAGCTTAGGATCGCCAGATGGCTACACCTTC
. . TRBJ1-1 TRBV5-1 CASSSAPQGNTEAFF TGCGCCAGCAGCTCGGCACCTCAGGGGAACACTGAAGCTTTCTTT
. . TRBJ2-7 TRBV7-9 CASRREDRSYEQYF TGTGCCAGCAGGCGTGAAGACCGCTCCTACGAGCAGTACTTC
. TRBD1 TRBJ2-2 TRBV5-1 CASSLRGQGNTGELFF TGCGCCAGCAGCTTGAGAGGACAGGGAAACACCGGGGAGCTGTTTTTT
. TRBD1 TRBJ1-1 TRBV6-5 CASSPGQLDTEAFF TGTGCCAGCAGCCCGGGACAGTTGGACACTGAAGCTTTCTTT
. . TRBJ1-3 TRBV14 CASSQRGTSGNTIYF TGTGCCAGCAGCCAAAGGGGGACCTCTGGAAACACCATATATTTT
. TRBD1 TRBJ1-6 TRBV5-1 CASSLVGTANSPLHF TGCGCCAGCAGCTTGGTAGGGACAGCTAATTCACCCCTCCACTTT
. . TRBJ2-5 TRBV18 CASSPNSDQETQYF TGTGCCAGCTCACCAAACTCGGACCAAGAGACCCAGTACTTC